Below, one T cell receptor (beta chain) is given with its context. Its target is not known. These data originate in a study of blood T cells in healthy people across ages. Study-wide findings and caveats: Investigators treated diversity estimates from one million T cells as underestimates. TCR beta diversity, measured per million T cells, fell in a roughly linear way with age.

This CDR3 comprises 16 residues. V dropped 4 bases and J dropped 9; count of bases not matched to a gene: 7. Germline V gene data show CDR1 as LGHDT and CDR2 as YNNKEL (reference sequence). A second PCR of 7 to 11 cycles used a sample-barcoded 5' primer and a J-beta primer mix. TCRdb processed the 5' RACE reads anew with MiXCR; each CDR3 protein has one entry. Of around 800,000 distinct CDR3 sequences detected, around 62% appear once; the ten largest clones hold about a quarter. The donors, aged about 6 to 95, were healthy Caucasians from Russia. Total RNA amounts of at least 6 micrograms were extracted per sample.

The V call is TRBV3-1, the J call TRBJ2-1; TRBD2 agrees at 15 bases. The sequenced sample was blood. The sequence was collected from a man aged 25-45 years in good health. CDR3 in amino acids: CASSLRTSGGAGEQFF. CDR3 coding DNA: TGTGCCAGCAGCCTCCGGACTAGCGGGGGGGCCGGTGAGCAGTTCTTC.